This entry describes one TCR beta chain. As yet, its antigen is unknown. One entry per CDR3 protein, called by TCRdb with MiXCR from the reads. The table has 830,000 or so distinct CDR3 sequences, less than 35% seen once; the top ten hold roughly 12%. Between the trimmed V and J ends, which lost 6 bases and 8 bases, there was a span of 10 bases. This CDR3 region has 11 residues. The data were taken from a study of T cell repertoires in cytomegalovirus infection. At the level of the study: CMV infection together with matching HLA type was indicated by public TCR beta signatures. General study points: Based on cumulative public TCR beta family frequency, carriers of CMV plus the relevant HLA were identified.

The source was cultured CD8+ T cells from PBMCs, collected from culture after CMV antigen stimulation. This chain links TRBV12-3 or TRBV12-4 with TRBJ1-2; unclear D gene. This receptor was taken from a human donor in good health (CMV status not recorded). Some clones in this sample may be carry-over from other donors' samples. The CDR3 loop is CASSFNEGYTF. The CDR3 coding sequence is TGTGCCAGCAGCTTCAACGAAGGCTACACCTTC.